This TCR beta chain was sequenced during a study of T cell responses to AZD1222 COVID-19 vaccine. Clones were read by immunoSEQ multiplex PCR, and TCRdb kept only the in-frame ones, dropping some. The sample records 130,000 to 150,000 clones, 75% to 90% being singletons. The CDR3 has 13 amino acids. The germline V and J ends were trimmed by 8 bases and 4 bases, with 12 bases remaining between them. Points on this clone: Its antigen is undetermined.

Regarding the study as a whole: Targets within unmutated variant regions were reportedly found for nearly half of spike-specific TCRs. The peak T cell response came first, and repertoires were sampled only after it.

Sequencing was performed on peripheral blood, taken on day 0 of MenACWY control vaccination. V is TRBV12-3 or TRBV12-4 and J is TRBJ1-5; a weak D match, TRBD1 (6 bases). The TCR was taken from an adult in good health. The CDR3 DNA follows: TGTGCCAGCTCAAGGGGGACTAATCAGCCCCAGCATTTT. Translated: CASSRGTNQPQHF.